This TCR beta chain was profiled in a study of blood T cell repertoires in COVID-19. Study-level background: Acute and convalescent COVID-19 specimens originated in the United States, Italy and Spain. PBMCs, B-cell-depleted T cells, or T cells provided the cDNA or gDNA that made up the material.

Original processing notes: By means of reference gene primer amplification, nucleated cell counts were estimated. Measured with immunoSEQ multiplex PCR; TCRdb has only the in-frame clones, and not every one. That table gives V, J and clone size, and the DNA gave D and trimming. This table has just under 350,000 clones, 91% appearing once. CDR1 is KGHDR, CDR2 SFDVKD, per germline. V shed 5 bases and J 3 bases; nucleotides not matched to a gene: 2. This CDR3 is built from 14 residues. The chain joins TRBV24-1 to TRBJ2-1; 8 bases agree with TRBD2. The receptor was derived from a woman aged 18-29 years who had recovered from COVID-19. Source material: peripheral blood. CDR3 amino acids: CATSAGGNYNEQFF. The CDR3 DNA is TGTGCCACCAGTGCGGGAGGGAACTACAATGAGCAGTTCTTC.